A selection of T cell receptor beta chains follows, all from one sample in a study of technical replicates of blood from a few donors. Produced via immunoSEQ multiplex PCR; TCRdb's table is partial and in-frame only. The sample records fewer than 80,000 clones, roughly 89% being singletons. The sequencing input was PBMCs. These receptors all come from a human donor in good health. Some clones in this sample may be carry-over from other donors' samples. Each CDR3 is given with its conserved first and last residue. The D gene is left open where the match is weak. Expanded clones are given a class, and other clones once, few, many or no size at all.

>NA|TRBJ1-1|12|NA|TRBV6-1
TGTGCCAGCAGTCCCCCGGTCACTGAAGCTTTCTTT
CASSPPVTEAFF
>NA|TRBJ2-7|14|NA|TRBV6-5
TGTGCCAGCAGTAGCCGGGACATGTCCTACGAGCAGTACTTC
CASSSRDMSYEQYF
>TRBD2|TRBJ2-1|18|NA|TRBV5-4
TGTGCCAGCAGCTCGTCCGGACTAGCGGGGGTTCTCTACAATGAGCAGTTCTTC
CASSSSGLAGVLYNEQFF
>NA|TRBJ2-3|14|NA|TRBV30
TGTGCCTGGAGCGGGGTGGAGGGCGCGGATACGCAGTATTTT
CAWSGVEGADTQYF
>NA|TRBJ1-6|17|NA|TRBV19
TGTGCCAGTATCGAACGGGTCGCGGGCCTCGGTAATTCACCCCTCCACTTT
CASIERVAGLGNSPLHF
>NA|TRBJ2-5|14|NA|TRBV5-4
TGTGCCAGCAGCTTGGTCCCGGGGGAGGAGACCCAGTACTTC
CASSLVPGEETQYF
>TRBD1|TRBJ2-2|16|once|TRBV6-5
TGTGCCAGCAGTTACCGTGGGACAGGGAAGAGCGGGGAGCTGTTTTTT
CASSYRGTGKSGELFF
>NA|TRBJ1-5|13|NA|TRBV7-3
TGTGCCAGCAGCTTAAGATCCGGTCAGCCCCAGCATTTT
CASSLRSGQPQHF
>TRBD1|TRBJ2-7|14|NA|TRBV5-1
TGCGCCAGCAGCCTCGGACAGGGCACGGCCGAGCAGTACTTC
CASSLGQGTAEQYF
>NA|TRBJ1-5|15|NA|TRBV6-6
TGTGCCAGCAGCCAAATTACAGGGAGCAATCAGCCCCAGCATTTT
CASSQITGSNQPQHF
>NA|TRBJ2-3|13|NA|TRBV29-1
TGCAGCGCCCGGGACATACTGGCAGATACGCAGTATTTT
CSARDILADTQYF
>TRBD2|TRBJ2-7|15|NA|TRBV30
TGTGCCTGGAGCTCCGGACTAGGGGAAACATACGAGCAGTACTTC
CAWSSGLGETYEQYF
>NA|TRBJ2-7|15|NA|TRBV12-5
TGTGCTAGTGCCAAGACGGCAGGGCACTCCTACGAGCAGTACTTC
CASAKTAGHSYEQYF
>TRBD2|TRBJ2-1|15|NA|TRBV11-3
TGTGCCAGCAGCTTAGGCAGCGGGAGACTCAATGAGCAGTTCTTC
CASSLGSGRLNEQFF
>NA|TRBJ1-4|16|NA|TRBV9
TGTGCCAGCAGCACCGGACGGACTGCAACTAATGAAAAACTGTTTTTT
CASSTGRTATNEKLFF
>NA|TRBJ2-3|16|NA|TRBV30
TGTGCCTGGAGGCCGAACTTCAGGGGACGGACAGATACGCAGTATTTT
CAWRPNFRGRTDTQYF
>TRBD1|TRBJ2-7|14|NA|TRBV7-6
TGTGCCAGCAGCTTCCCCCAACAGGGGAGCGAGCAGTACTTC
CASSFPQQGSEQYF
>NA|TRBJ2-5|17|once|TRBV19
TGTGCCAGTAGTGATACCCCCTCCCGAGCAGGGGAGGAGACCCAGTACTTC
CASSDTPSRAGEETQYF
>TRBD2|TRBJ2-3|15|NA|TRBV28
TGTGCCAGCAGTCTCGCTAGCGGACTCACAGATACGCAGTATTTT
CASSLASGLTDTQYF
>TRBD1|TRBJ1-5|17|NA|TRBV7-9
TGTGCCAGCAGCTTTGTCCCCGGGACAGGGGTCAATCAGCCCCAGCATTTT
CASSFVPGTGVNQPQHF
>TRBD2|TRBJ2-7|15|NA|TRBV4-3
TGCGCCAGCAGCCAAGCTGGACGGGAGGTCGACGAGCAGTACTTC
CASSQAGREVDEQYF
>TRBD2|TRBJ2-7|17|NA|TRBV27
TGTGCCAGCAGTTATAGGCTGCGACTAGCGGGAGAACACGAGCAGTACTTC
CASSYRLRLAGEHEQYF
>TRBD1|TRBJ1-2|15|NA|TRBV9
TGTGCCAGCAGCTTCGAAGCCGGGACAGGGTATGGCTACACCTTC
CASSFEAGTGYGYTF
>NA|TRBJ2-6|18|NA|TRBV2
TGTGCCAGCAGTGACAATTACAGGGCCCACTCTGGGGCCAACGTCCTGACTTTC
CASSDNYRAHSGANVLTF
>TRBD2|TRBJ2-3|16|once|TRBV7-2
TGTGCCAGCAGTCGAACTAGCGGGGGGGCTGTAGATACGCAGTATTTT
CASSRTSGGAVDTQYF